The rows below give T cell receptor delta chains drawn from one sample of a study of gamma-delta T cells after stem cell transplantation. TCRdb re-called the RT-PCR reads through CATT. The sample yields about 3,000 delta-chain clones, roughly 9% seen once. Sequenced input: gamma-delta T cells. These receptor sequences come from a human donor. It is not recorded whose cells these are; they may come from a transplant donor. Both conserved end residues are part of each CDR3.

TRDV3 | CALPGSHLGIKVDKLIF
TRDV2 | CACDSTGGYSSWDTRQMFF
TRDV3 | CAFSLPTPFTGGEGAQLFF
TRDV2 | CACDTVAGGPPGTDKLIF
TRAV29/DV5 | CAARAASALGGYEILLYTDKLIF
TRDV1 | CALGEGSSCLGACTDKLIF
TRDV1 | CALGKGPSPLLGTQSGWDTRQMFF
TRDV1 | CALGERTRPDPGGLADKLIF
TRDV1 | CALGESILLGDPYTDKLIF
TRDV2 | CACDTVQPSSWDTRQMFF
TRDV1 | CALGTNRRPLYWGISDKLIF
TRDV1 | CALGDPFPYTDKLIF
TRDV2 | CACDPLMDADKLIF
TRDV3 | CAYPSRRWGIWYTDKLIF
TRDV1 | CALGERRVLGIHLTAQLFF
TRDV1 | CALGEGVITTRTGGSPMTAQLFF
TRDV1 | CALGELPLLGDKLIF
TRDV2 | CACDTVLGSWDTRQMFF
TRDV2 | CACDTWGTGGYGSWDTRQMFF
TRDV2 | CACDTWGIGTDKLIF
TRDV2 | CACDTWGIHGSSWDTRQMFF
TRDV1 | CALGELVAYAGPLLGAPYTDKLIF
TRDV2 | CACDTDDWGIRETDKLIF
TRDV1 | CALGAMGDYTDKLIF
TRDV1 | CALGDGGTTPFYTDKLIF
TRDV2 | CACDILGDPSWDTRQMFF
TRDV2 | CACDTWGTRVSWDTRQMFF
TRDV1 | CALGDKGGRGILGTAQLFF
TRDV2 | CACDTWGTAQLFF
TRDV1 | CALGEPPGLRRGIRTYTDKLIF
TRDV1 | CALESSTGGYRGTDKLIF
TRDV1 | CALGIPGAFLPIYTDKLIF
TRDV1 | CALGELPPGILALTAQLFF
TRDV1 | CALGEVSTLGDVLRYTDKLIF
TRDV2 | CACDRLGDNTDKLIF
TRDV2 | CACDTVLLFTGGYPSSWDTRQMFF
TRDV1 | CALGELPSFPGKECTDKLIF
TRDV1 | CALGEPIPTGDTRGWLTAQLFF
TRDV1 | CALGELHRSPTDKLIF
TRDV2 | CACDVLGKAADKLIF
TRDV1 | CALGDRPGLGGSYKLIF
TRDV1 | CALGELGVGDTQLIF
TRDV2 | CACDTGGYGSWDTRQMFF
TRDV1 | CALGELGRWLVTAQLFF
TRDV1 | CALGEGASYLTSPYTDKLIF
TRDV3 | CARSAGAWGIRAGFNTDKLIF
TRDV2 | CACDTSNNWGPSSWDTRQMFF
TRDV1 | CALGDPPGGYQRGDKLIF
TRDV1 | CALGGSPVPSSRRADKLIF